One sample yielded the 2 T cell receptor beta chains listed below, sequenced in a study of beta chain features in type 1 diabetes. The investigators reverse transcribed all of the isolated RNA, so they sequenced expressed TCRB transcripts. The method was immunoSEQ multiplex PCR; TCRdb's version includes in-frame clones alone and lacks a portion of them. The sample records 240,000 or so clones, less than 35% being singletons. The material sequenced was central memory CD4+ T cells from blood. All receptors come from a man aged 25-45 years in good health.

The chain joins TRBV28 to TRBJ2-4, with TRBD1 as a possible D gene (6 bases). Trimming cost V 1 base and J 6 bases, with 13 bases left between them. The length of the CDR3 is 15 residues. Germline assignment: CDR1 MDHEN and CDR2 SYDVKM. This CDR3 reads CASSLLGAQGNIQYF. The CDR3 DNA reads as TGTGCCAGCAGTTTATTGGGGGCCCAAGGAAACATTCAGTACTTC. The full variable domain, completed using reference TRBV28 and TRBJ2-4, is DVKVTQSSRYLVKRTGEKVFLECVQDMDHENMFWYRQDPGLGLRLIYFSYDVKMKEKGDIPEGYSVSREKKERFSLILESASTNQTSMYLCASSLLGAQGNIQYFGAGTRLSVL.

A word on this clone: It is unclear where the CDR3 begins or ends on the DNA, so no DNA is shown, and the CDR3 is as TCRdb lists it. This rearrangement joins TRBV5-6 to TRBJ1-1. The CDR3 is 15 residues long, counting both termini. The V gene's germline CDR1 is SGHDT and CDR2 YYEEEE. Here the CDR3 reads CASSLFGNGNTEAFF.